This T cell receptor (beta chain) was retrieved from a study of T cell repertoires in cytomegalovirus infection. Study background: Evidence of both CMV infection and a matching HLA type came from public TCR beta signatures.

One entry per CDR3 protein results from TCRdb running MiXCR on the reads. The sample includes almost 550,000 distinct CDR3 sequences, more than 15% seen only once; the top ten take approximately 24%. The CDR3 is 15 residues long. V was trimmed by 2 bases and J by 5 bases, leaving 13 bases between them. CDR1 is MNHEY and CDR2 is SMNVEV in the germline V gene (reference sequence). This clonotype was counted ten times or more. The antigen remains unidentified. General observations from the study: Across the ex vivo response, the dominant clonotypes were HLA-C-restricted CMV-specific TCR beta clonotypes.

The sample comprised CD8+ T cells from PBMCs. This rearrangement joins TRBV27 to TRBJ1-5; D is ambiguous. The TCR originated in a human donor in good health (CMV status not recorded). Some clones in this sample may be carry-over from other donors' samples. CDR3 nucleotide sequence: TGTGCCAGCAGTTTAGCCAGAAAGTCCGATCAGCCCCAGCATTTT. As protein: CASSLARKSDQPQHF.